Presented here are 20 T cell receptor beta chains from one specimen sequenced in a study of blood T cells in healthy people across ages. The authors ran a second PCR of 7 to 11 cycles using a sample-barcoded 5' primer and a J-beta primer mix. TCRdb redid the calling of the 5' RACE reads with MiXCR, one entry per CDR3 protein. The top ten clones hold 3% to 4.5% of a sample with some 560,000 distinct CDR3 sequences, roughly a quarter of them seen once. The data also belong to a second study, concerning T cells of mothers and their children.

Material for sequencing was blood. These receptors all stem from a boy between 2 and 10 years old in good health.

This clonotype was detected a few times. The V gene is TRBV9, the J gene TRBJ2-6, with 9 bases identical to TRBD2. The length of the CDR3 is 17 residues. Germline CDR1 is SGDLS and CDR2 is YYNGEE. Trimming cost V 4 bases and J 0 bases; bases outside gene matches: 5. The CDR3 DNA is TGTGCCAGCAGCCCAGGACTAGCGCCCTCTGGGGCCAACGTCCTGACTTTC. Its protein product is CASSPGLAPSGANVLTF.

The V and J genes are TRBV6-5 and TRBJ2-6; TRBD1 might be the D (5 bases). Germline CDR1 reads MNHEY; CDR2 reads SVGAGI. The CDR3 sequence is 16 residues long. V was pared by 0 bases and J by 2 bases, with 8 bases between. CDR3 nucleotide sequence: TGTGCCAGCAGTTACTCGTCAGGGACTGGGGCCAACGTCCTGACTTTC. Its translation: CASSYSSGTGANVLTF.

V and J are TRBV7-2 and TRBJ2-7; 7 nucleotides line up with TRBD1. The CDR3 is 13 residues long. The germline V gene encodes CDR1 SGHTA and CDR2 FQGNSA. Germline trimming cut 5 bases from V and 7 bases from J; bases unmatched to any gene: 8. DNA of the CDR3: TGTGCCAGCAGCCAACGAGACAGGGCAGAGCAGTACTTC. Translating it yields CASSQRDRAEQYF.

The chain combines TRBV14 with TRBJ1-1; no clear D gene. Trimming left V 4 bases short and J 4 bases short, with 10 bases between. The CDR3 is 13 residues long. The germline gives CDR1 SGHDN, CDR2 FVKESK. The CDR3 sequence is CASSPRALTEAFF. Written as DNA, the CDR3 is TGTGCCAGCAGCCCCCGGGCCCTCACTGAAGCTTTCTTT.

The chain's CDR3 is CASSPGGTVNRLFF. DNA for the CDR3: TGTGCCAGCAGTCCTGGGGGGACAGTAAACAGACTGTTTTTT. The chain combines TRBV28 with TRBJ1-4, with 7 bases aligning to TRBD1. The CDR3 has 14 residues. Losses at the gene ends were 5 bases for V and 13 bases for J; bases not matched to a gene: 13. CDR1 and CDR2 (germline): MDHEN, SYDVKM.

Regarding this clonotype: The junction departs from the called germline gene at one end, perhaps through a read error. The V call is TRBV7-2, the J call TRBJ2-1, with D tentatively TRBD2 (6 bases). CDR1 and CDR2 from the germline V gene are SGHTA and FQGNSA. The CDR3 has 11 residues. CDR3 loop: CASSLRAREIF. The CDR3 region has the DNA TGTGCCAGCAGCTTAAGGGCCCGGGAGATCTTC.

This clonotype has only one observation. The chain carries TRBV3-1 and TRBJ2-5; tentative D call: TRBD1 (7 bases). V was cut by 6 bases and J by 1 base, with 15 bases left in between. Germline CDR1 reads LGHDT; CDR2 reads YNNKEL (reference sequence). This CDR3 has 15 amino acids. The CDR3 loop reads CASSGGGPFQETQYF. The CDR3 DNA follows: TGTGCCAGCAGTGGAGGGGGCCCCTTCCAAGAGACCCAGTACTTC.

This chain joins TRBV29-1 and TRBJ2-3; D possibly uses TRBD1 or TRBD2 (5 bases each). There are 12 residues in the CDR3. Trimming took off 4 bases at V and 14 bases at J, with 19 bases between the two ends. Germline V gene data show CDR1 as SQVTM and CDR2 as ANQGSEA. CDR3 region: CSVGDPGTGRYF. CDR3 in DNA: TGCAGCGTTGGGGATCCGGGAACGGGGCGGTATTTT.

A few counts support this clonotype. The V call is TRBV29-1, the J call TRBJ2-1, with TRBD1 identical over 9 bases. The germline V gene encodes CDR1 SQVTM and CDR2 ANQGSEA. The CDR3 covers 13 residues. The ends lost 7 bases at V and 6 bases at J; junction bases unmatched: 7. Here the CDR3 DNA reads TGCAGCGCGAGACAGGGGGAGGTCAATGAGCAGTTCTTC. The encoded protein is CSARQGEVNEQFF.

This chain uses TRBV5-1 with TRBJ2-5; maybe TRBD1 (5 bases). CDR3 length: 13 amino acids. Per germline, CDR1 SGHRS and CDR2 YFSETQ. V was pared by 4 bases and J by 7 bases, with 14 bases between. Here the CDR3 DNA reads TGCGCCAGCAGCATTTTAGAAGGGGTGACCCAGTACTTC. Protein: CASSILEGVTQYF.

V gene TRBV27 combines with J gene TRBJ2-1; 8 nucleotides agree with TRBD2. The CDR3 is made up of 14 amino acids. With 4 bases clipped from V and 6 bases from J, the junction kept 5 bases outside the gene matches. Germline CDR1 MNHEY, CDR2 SMNVEV (reference sequence). The CDR3, as DNA: TGTGCCAGCAGTTCCCGACTAGCGCCCAATGAGCAGTTCTTC. Protein: CASSSRLAPNEQFF.

The chain is built from TRBV20-1 and TRBJ2-1; the D is unclear. The germline V gene encodes CDR1 DFQATT and CDR2 SNEGSKA (reference sequence). V lost 6 bases and J 8 bases, leaving 20 bases between the germline ends. The CDR3 has 14 residues. CDR3 bases: TGCAGTGCCCGAGACTCGTTCGGTGAAGATGAGCAGTTCTTC. The encoded protein is CSARDSFGEDEQFF.

This clonotype was detected once. The rearrangement links TRBV20-1 to TRBJ2-3, with D hard to call. With 5 bases removed from V and 3 bases from J, the gap between germline ends came to 15 bases. This CDR3 comprises 14 residues. CDR1 and CDR2 from the germline V gene are DFQATT and SNEGSKA (reference sequence). CDR3 sequence: CSAPTETRTDTQYF. Written as DNA, the CDR3 is TGCAGTGCTCCTACAGAAACCCGGACAGATACGCAGTATTTT.

In its sample, this clonotype was seen a few times. The J gene is TRBJ2-7, the V gene TRBV5-1, with D possibly being TRBD1 or TRBD2 (5 bases each). The CDR3 contains 15 residues. CDR1 is SGHRS, CDR2 YFSETQ, per germline. Trimming took 0 bases from V and 2 from J, leaving 12 bases between them. CDR3 amino acids: CASSLETGPTYEQYF. The CDR3 bases are TGCGCCAGCAGCTTGGAAACGGGGCCGACCTACGAGCAGTACTTC.

The chain couples TRBV29-1 to TRBJ1-1, with unresolved D. The CDR3 sequence is 14 residues long. Germline-derived CDR1 and CDR2 are SQVTM and ANQGSEA. Trimming removed 3 bases from V and 0 bases from J, with 11 bases in between. The CDR3: CSVEGYDMNTEAFF. CDR3 sequence (DNA): TGCAGCGTTGAGGGGTACGACATGAACACTGAAGCTTTCTTT. Full variable domain (rest looked up from reference TRBV29-1 and TRBJ1-1): SAVISQKPSRDICQRGTSLTIQCQVDSQVTMMFWYRQQPGQSLTLIATANQGSEATYESGFVIDKFPISRPNLTFSTLTVSNMSPEDSSIYLCSVEGYDMNTEAFFGQGTRLTVV.

The chain has TRBV5-1 and TRBJ2-5, with D maybe TRBD2 (7 bases). Matching the DNA end better, TRBJ2-7 makes the J call doubtful. There are 13 residues in the CDR3. Germline lookup yields CDR1 SGHRS and CDR2 YFSETQ. The CDR3 region is CASSWGGGHEQYF. As DNA, the CDR3 is TGCGCCAGCAGCTGGGGAGGGGGGCACGAGCAGTACTTC.

The chain carries TRBV9 and TRBJ2-5; a possible D gene is TRBD2 (5 bases). Matching the DNA end better, TRBJ2-7 makes the J call doubtful. Germline CDR1 is SGDLS and CDR2 is YYNGEE. There are 13 residues in the CDR3. The CDR3 DNA follows: TGTGCCAGCAGCGTGGAGGACGGAGGCGAGCAGTACTTC. Its protein is CASSVEDGGEQYF.

This clonotype was detected a few times. The rearrangement uses TRBV29-1 and TRBJ2-2; no reliable D call. Germline CDR1 SQVTM, CDR2 ANQGSEA. Trimming pared 4 bases from V and 7 bases from J, leaving 13 bases between. This CDR3 contains 13 residues. In nucleotides, the CDR3 is TGCAGCGTTGTCCAACCTCTGATCGGGGAGCTGTTTTTT. Its translation is CSVVQPLIGELFF.

Only a few counts were recorded for this clonotype. The chain uses TRBV20-1 and TRBJ2-3; 9 positions agree with TRBD2. V was pared by 3 bases and J by 2 bases, with 9 bases of the junction left unmatched. CDR3 length: 16 amino acids. The germline V gene has CDR1 DFQATT and CDR2 SNEGSKA (reference sequence). The CDR3 here is CSARVLAGELTDTQYF. As DNA, the CDR3 is TGCAGTGCTAGGGTCTTAGCGGGGGAGCTCACAGATACGCAGTATTTT.

V gene TRBV4-3 combines with J gene TRBJ2-3, with D perhaps being TRBD1 or TRBD2 (5 bases each). Germline CDR1 LGHNA, CDR2 YSLEER. V gave up 1 base and J gave up 6 bases, with 23 bases separating them. This CDR3 comprises 18 residues. CDR3: CASSQVSGPVAVWDTQYF. CDR3 sequence (DNA): TGCGCCAGCAGCCAAGTCTCGGGGCCTGTCGCCGTCTGGGATACGCAGTATTTT.